Shown below are 25 T cell receptor beta chains from a single sample sequenced in a study of blood T cell repertoires in COVID-19. Generated by immunoSEQ multiplex PCR, the TCRdb table keeps only in-frame clones and is missing some. Counted here are about 150,000 clones, 80% occurring once; the ten biggest clones make up about 0.5%. The sample comprised peripheral blood. The receptors were sampled from a man between 60 and 75 years old with acute or convalescent COVID-19.

This clone was detected ten times or more. For the CDR3, the DNA is TGTGCCAGCAGCCGACAGGGGGGCACCGGGGAGCTGTTTTTT. Protein sequence: CASSRQGGTGELFF. The V gene is TRBV7-9, the J gene TRBJ2-2, with 9 bases identical to TRBD1. Germline loops: CDR1 SEHNR, CDR2 FQNEAQ (reference sequence). V dropped 5 bases and J dropped 4; count of bases not matched to a gene: 2. The CDR3 loop spans 14 amino acids.

The gene calls are TRBV13 and TRBJ2-5, with 7 bases that match TRBD2. After removal of 3 bases from V and 2 bases from J, the junction contained 15 bases not matched to a gene. The CDR3 loop spans 18 amino acids. Germline V CDR1 and CDR2: PRHDT, FYEKMQ (reference sequence). The CDR3 spells CASSFRSTQTGGQETQYF. For the CDR3, the DNA is TGTGCCAGCAGCTTTCGGTCCACACAGACCGGGGGGCAAGAGACCCAGTACTTC.

V gene TRBV5-1 combines with J gene TRBJ2-6, with 10 nucleotides matching TRBD1. This CDR3 is built from 18 residues. Trimming cost V 3 bases and J 0 bases; bases outside gene matches: 6. Germline lookup yields CDR1 SGHRS and CDR2 YFSETQ. Here the CDR3 DNA reads TGCGCCAGCAGCTCGGGACAGGGGACCCCCTCTGGGGCCAACGTCCTGACTTTC. Its protein is CASSSGQGTPSGANVLTF.

The chain joins TRBV9 to TRBJ1-4; weak D call: TRBD1 (5 bases). The length of the CDR3 is 15 residues. The V end was cut by 4 bases, the J end by 4 bases, with 14 bases between. The V gene's germline CDR1 is SGDLS and CDR2 YYNGEE. The CDR3, as DNA: TGTGCCAGCAGCCCTCCACGGGGGGATAATGAAAAACTGTTTTTT. As protein: CASSPPRGDNEKLFF.

The gene calls are TRBV4-1 and TRBJ1-2; 12 positions match TRBD1. From germline, CDR1 is MGHRA and CDR2 YSYEKL. Trimming cost V 4 bases and J 4 bases; bases outside gene matches: 10. This CDR3 has 17 amino acids. DNA for the CDR3: TGCGCCAGCAGCCTCGGGACAGGGGGCAGGGGATCCTATGGCTACACCTTC. Translation: CASSLGTGGRGSYGYTF.

The chain uses TRBV6-6 and TRBJ1-5; 7 nucleotides line up with TRBD1. The CDR3 covers 15 residues. The germline V gene encodes CDR1 MNHNY and CDR2 SVGAGI (reference sequence). J was trimmed by 1 base and V by 6 bases; bases with no gene match: 6. CDR3 bases: TGTGCCAGCAGCTTACCGGGACAGAGCAATCAGCCCCAGCATTTT. Its translation is CASSLPGQSNQPQHF.

V and J are TRBV7-2 and TRBJ1-1, with 8 positions matching TRBD1. CDR1 is SGHTA and CDR2 is FQGNSA in the germline V gene. After removal of 7 bases from V and 1 base from J, the junction contained 11 bases not matched to a gene. This CDR3 is 16 amino acids long. The CDR3 bases are TGTGCCAGCACCCCCCCAACCGGGACAGGGAACACTGAAGCTTTCTTT. Translating gives CASTPPTGTGNTEAFF.

The CDR3 reads CATSDSLKREGPRDTQYF. The CDR3 DNA sequence: TGTGCCACCAGTGATTCCCTCAAGCGGGAGGGCCCACGAGATACGCAGTATTTT. The V and J genes are TRBV24-1 and TRBJ2-3, with TRBD2 matching over 10 bases. The CDR3 loop spans 18 amino acids. Germline CDR1 is KGHDR and CDR2 is SFDVKD. V lost 2 bases, J lost 5 bases, and 12 bases stayed unmatched.

The chain combines TRBV6-2 or TRBV6-3 with TRBJ2-7; 10 nucleotides align to TRBD2. CDR3 size: 15 residues. V lost 5 bases, J lost 3 bases, and 7 bases stayed unmatched. CDR1 MNHEY and CDR2 SVGEGT come from the germline V gene. The CDR3 loop is CASSKISGRVYEQYF. DNA for the CDR3: TGTGCCAGCAGTAAAATCAGCGGGAGGGTCTACGAGCAGTACTTC.

The chain employs TRBV6-2 or TRBV6-3 and TRBJ1-1, with D tentatively TRBD1 (5 bases). CDR3 size: 13 residues. V was pared by 3 bases and J by 7 bases, with 12 bases between. Germline loops: CDR1 MNHEY, CDR2 SVGEGT. CDR3 loop: CASSYQGLGEAFF. The CDR3 DNA is TGTGCCAGCAGTTATCAGGGTTTGGGTGAAGCTTTCTTT.

The chain combines TRBV6-5 with TRBJ1-4; maybe TRBD1 (6 bases). The V and J ends lost 10 bases and 8 bases respectively, with 17 bases between them. Per germline, CDR1 MNHEY and CDR2 SVGAGI. The CDR3 length is 13 residues. The CDR3, as DNA: TGTGCCATTCTTACCGCGGACAGCGAAAAACTGTTTTTT. Its protein is CAILTADSEKLFF.

The chain employs TRBV20-1 and TRBJ2-1; D unclear. Germline CDR1 DFQATT, CDR2 SNEGSKA (reference sequence). Trimming left V 7 bases short and J 7 bases short, with 11 bases between. The CDR3 has 11 residues. CDR3 in amino acids: CSVSLNNEQFF. CDR3 DNA sequence: TGCAGTGTCTCACTGAATAATGAGCAGTTCTTC.

This clone was observed a single time. This chain joins TRBV5-1 and TRBJ2-3; 8 bases map to TRBD2. The CDR3 runs 14 residues. V was pared by 5 bases and J by 8 bases, with 10 bases of the junction left unmatched. CDR1 SGHRS and CDR2 YFSETQ come from the germline V gene. The CDR3 region is CASRLDRTSSTQYF. CDR3 nucleotides: TGCGCCAGCAGGCTCGATCGGACTAGCTCTACGCAGTATTTT.

This sequence joins TRBV7-9 and TRBJ2-1; 7 bases match TRBD1. Germline CDR1 is SEHNR and CDR2 is FQNEAQ (reference sequence). CDR3 length: 15 amino acids. Trimming at V came to 1 base and at J to 9 bases, leaving 9 bases not matched to a gene. In nucleotides, the CDR3 is TGTGCCAGCAGCTTAGACTTGGGCAGGGGGTCTGAGCAGTTCTTC. It encodes CASSLDLGRGSEQFF.

This clone was found a few times. The chain joins TRBV19 to TRBJ1-2, with 10 bases matching TRBD1. The J segment lost 4 bases and the V segment lost 6 bases, leaving 8 bases of the junction unmatched. The CDR3 extends over 15 amino acids. Germline lookup yields CDR1 LNHDA and CDR2 SQIVND (reference sequence). The CDR3 region has the DNA TGTGCCAGTAGAGTATTGGACAGGGGGACCTATGGCTACACCTTC. It translates to CASRVLDRGTYGYTF.

The rearrangement uses TRBV2 and TRBJ2-3; no reliable D call. The V gene lost 4 bases and the J gene lost 0 bases, with 11 bases spanning the gap. This CDR3 region has 15 residues. The germline V gene encodes CDR1 SNHLY and CDR2 FYNNEI. The CDR3 loop is CASSVQALSTDTQYF. CDR3 in DNA: TGTGCCAGCAGTGTCCAAGCGCTGAGCACAGATACGCAGTATTTT.

This clone was seen a handful of times. The V call is TRBV7-2, the J call TRBJ2-7; 10 nucleotides agree with TRBD2. Trimming at V came to 4 bases and at J to 2 bases, leaving 2 bases not matched to a gene. Looked up from germline, CDR1 is SGHTA and CDR2 is FQGNSA. CDR3 length: 14 amino acids. Here the CDR3 reads CASSSSGGAYEQYF. The CDR3 coding sequence is TGTGCCAGCAGCTCCAGCGGGGGGGCCTACGAGCAGTACTTC.

This clone was found once. The rearrangement uses TRBV3-1 (or the pseudogene TRBV3-2) and TRBJ2-6; the D is unclear. This CDR3 is 16 amino acids long. Germline values: CDR1 LGHDT, CDR2 YNNKEL (reference sequence). Deletions cut 1 base from V and 0 bases from J, with 7 bases between. The CDR3 here is CASSQGRVSGANVLTF. Here the CDR3 DNA reads TGTGCCAGCAGCCAAGGTCGGGTCTCTGGGGCCAACGTCCTGACTTTC.

V gene TRBV5-1 combines with J gene TRBJ2-3, with D possibly being TRBD1 (7 bases). The length of the CDR3 is 15 residues. CDR1 and CDR2 (germline): SGHRS, YFSETQ. V was trimmed by 1 base and J by 6 bases, leaving 15 bases between them. CDR3 DNA sequence: TGCGCCAGCAGCTTGCAGGGGGGTGCGTGGGATACGCAGTATTTT. Amino acids: CASSLQGGAWDTQYF.

With respect to this clone: The junction departs from the called germline gene at one end, perhaps through a read error. The chain employs TRBV19 and TRBJ1-2, with a tentative D call TRBD1 (6 bases). From germline, CDR1 is LNHDA and CDR2 SQIVND (reference sequence). The CDR3 sequence is 14 residues long. The CDR3 region has the DNA TGTGCCAGTAGTCCCGAGACAGGTAACTACGGCTACACCTTC. It translates to CASSPETGNYGYTF.

The CDR3 DNA reads TGTGCCAGCAGCTTTGACAGGGTCGGCCAGTACTTC. Translating it yields CASSFDRVGQYF. J is TRBJ2-5 and V is TRBV7-2, with 7 positions matching TRBD1. The length of the CDR3 is 12 residues. V was clipped by 3 bases and J by 10 bases; unmatched bases: 5. CDR1 and CDR2 (germline): SGHTA, FQGNSA. Supplemented by reference TRBV7-2 and TRBJ2-5, the full variable domain reads GAGVSQSPSNKVTEKGKDVELRCDPISGHTALYWYRQSLGQGLEFLIYFQGNSAPDKSGLPSDRFSAERTGGSVSTLTIQRTQQEDSAVYLCASSFDRVGQYFGPGTRLLVL.

J is TRBJ2-7 and V is TRBV6-2 or TRBV6-3; the D gene is possibly TRBD2 (6 bases). Germline V lookup: CDR1 MNHEY, CDR2 SVGEGT. CDR3 length: 14 residues. The V end lost 5 bases, the J end lost 2 bases, and 13 bases lay between the germline ends. CDR3 amino acids: CASSPSGLTYEQYF. The CDR3 nucleotides read TGTGCCAGCAGTCCCAGCGGGCTCACCTACGAGCAGTACTTC.

The chain employs TRBV3-1 (or the pseudogene TRBV3-2) and TRBJ1-4; no firm D call. The germline V and J ends were trimmed by 1 base and 7 bases, with 7 bases remaining between them. Germline values: CDR1 LGHDT, CDR2 YNNKEL (reference sequence). The CDR3 spans 13 residues. The CDR3 DNA reads TGTGCCAGCAGCCAAGGCCAGCGTGAAAAACTGTTTTTT. Translating gives CASSQGQREKLFF.

This chain links TRBV15 with TRBJ1-1; the D gene is possibly TRBD1 (6 bases). CDR1 and CDR2 (germline): LNHNV, YYDKDF (reference sequence). The CDR3 is 15 amino acids. V lost 4 bases and J lost 1, with 13 bases in between. As DNA, the CDR3 is TGTGCCACCAGCACGGGGGGGGCCCAGAACACTGAAGCTTTCTTT. This translates into CATSTGGAQNTEAFF.

This clone occurred once. The V and J genes are TRBV5-1 and TRBJ2-1; 7 nucleotides match TRBD1. J was trimmed by 7 bases and V by 4 bases; bases with no gene match: 11. The CDR3 has 15 amino acids. The germline gives CDR1 SGHRS, CDR2 YFSETQ. The CDR3 is CASSDPRGLENEQFF. For the CDR3, the DNA is TGCGCCAGCAGCGACCCGAGGGGGCTGGAAAATGAGCAGTTCTTC.